These 18 T cell receptor beta chains came from one sample sequenced in a study of T cells in localized non-small cell lung cancer. Measured with immunoSEQ multiplex PCR; TCRdb has only the in-frame clones, and not every one. The sample lists around 79,000 clones; roughly 80% were seen once. The sample was PBMCs, taken before any cancer treatment. All receptors come from a man between 40 and 69 years old with stage II squamous cell lung carcinoma.

In the case of this clone: Other DNA sequences within the sample encode an identical CDR3. V is TRBV6-1 and J is TRBJ2-5; D uncertain. This CDR3 region has 12 residues. V was clipped by 3 bases and J by 5 bases, with 7 bases between them. Germline V lookup: CDR1 MNHNS, CDR2 SASEGT. CDR3 loop: CASSEGLETQYF. The CDR3 nucleotides read TGTGCCAGCAGTGAGGGTTTGGAGACCCAGTACTTC.

The chain employs TRBV7-2 and TRBJ1-2; 7 bases line up with TRBD1. CDR1 is SGHTA and CDR2 is FQGNSA in the germline V gene. The CDR3 loop spans 14 amino acids. V lost 5 bases and J lost 0; bases outside the gene matches: 3. The CDR3 sequence is CASSPGTANYGYTF. The CDR3 bases are TGTGCCAGCAGCCCCGGGACAGCTAACTATGGCTACACCTTC. The entire variable domain, with the rest obtained from reference TRBV7-2 and TRBJ1-2, is as follows: GAGVSQSPSNKVTEKGKDVELRCDPISGHTALYWYRQSLGQGLEFLIYFQGNSAPDKSGLPSDRFSAERTGGSVSTLTIQRTQQEDSAVYLCASSPGTANYGYTFGSGTRLTVV.

The V gene is TRBV2, the J gene TRBJ1-6; D possibly corresponds to TRBD1 (6 bases). Germline CDR1 is SNHLY and CDR2 is FYNNEI. This CDR3 contains 15 residues. V was trimmed by 2 bases and J by 7 bases, leaving 12 bases between them. CDR3 region: CASSELRTANSPLHF. The CDR3, as DNA: TGTGCCAGCAGTGAATTGCGGACAGCAAATTCACCCCTCCACTTT. Looking up the rest from reference TRBV2 and TRBJ1-6 gives the full variable domain: EPEVTQTPSHQVTQMGQEVILRCVPISNHLYFYWYRQILGQKVEFLVSFYNNEISEKSEIFDDQFSVERPDGSNFTLKIRSTKLEDSAMYFCASSELRTANSPLHFGNGTRLTVT.

The chain joins TRBV6-5 to TRBJ1-1; 7 nucleotides agree with TRBD1. Germline CDR1 reads MNHEY; CDR2 reads SVGAGI. V lost 6 bases, J lost 0 bases, and 4 bases stayed unmatched. The CDR3 spans 14 residues. The DNA for the CDR3 is TGTGCCAGCAGAACAGGGGTCATGAACACTGAAGCTTTCTTT. As protein: CASRTGVMNTEAFF.

The V gene is TRBV5-4, the J gene TRBJ2-3; TRBD2 is a possible D gene (6 bases). This CDR3 spans 14 amino acids. Germline V gene data show CDR1 as SGHNT and CDR2 as YYREEE (reference sequence). V gave up 2 bases and J gave up 8 bases, with 15 bases separating them. The CDR3 sequence is CASSLPEGQVTQYF. As DNA, the CDR3 is TGTGCCAGCAGCTTACCGGAGGGCCAGGTTACGCAGTATTTT.

The rearrangement uses TRBV4-1 and TRBJ2-7; D is ambiguous. CDR1 is MGHRA, CDR2 YSYEKL, per germline. The V end lost 0 bases, the J end lost 3 bases, and 15 bases lay between the germline ends. This CDR3 comprises 16 residues. The CDR3 here is CASSQDKRVGLYEQYF. In DNA, the CDR3 is TGCGCCAGCAGCCAAGATAAGCGCGTCGGTCTCTACGAGCAGTACTTC.

This clone turned up a few times. The chain employs TRBV2 and TRBJ1-6, with D maybe TRBD1 (6 bases). Germline CDR1 SNHLY, CDR2 FYNNEI. V lost 3 bases to trimming and J lost 8 bases, with 17 bases between them. CDR3 size: 16 residues. CDR3 DNA: TGTGCCAGCAGTGAGCCCGGCAGGGGCGTTTATTCACCCCTCCACTTT. Amino acids: CASSEPGRGVYSPLHF. The whole variable domain, filled in from reference TRBV2 and TRBJ1-6, reads EPEVTQTPSHQVTQMGQEVILRCVPISNHLYFYWYRQILGQKVEFLVSFYNNEISEKSEIFDDQFSVERPDGSNFTLKIRSTKLEDSAMYFCASSEPGRGVYSPLHFGNGTRLTVT.

This clone has only one observation. The V call is TRBV11-2, the J call TRBJ2-3; maybe TRBD1 (6 bases). Germline loops: CDR1 SGHAT, CDR2 FQNNGV. V was trimmed by 5 bases and J by 4 bases, leaving 13 bases between them. The CDR3 runs to 14 residues. Here the CDR3 reads CASSPRTVPDTQYF. For the CDR3, the DNA is TGTGCCAGCAGCCCCCGGACAGTCCCAGATACGCAGTATTTT.

The rearrangement joins TRBV30 to TRBJ1-5; no definite D call. This CDR3 has 13 residues. Germline CDR1 is GTSNPN and CDR2 is SVGIG (reference sequence). The ends were cut back, 2 bases at V and 3 bases at J, with 8 bases in the middle. CDR3 amino acids: CAWSSIPNQPQHF. The CDR3 coding sequence is TGTGCCTGGAGTAGTATCCCCAATCAGCCCCAGCATTTT.

V and J are TRBV30 and TRBJ2-3; the D gene is possibly TRBD2 (5 bases). In germline, CDR1 is GTSNPN, CDR2 SVGIG (reference sequence). The V end lost 0 bases, the J end lost 4 bases, and 8 bases lay between the germline ends. The CDR3 is 13 amino acids. DNA of the CDR3: TGTGCCTGGAGTGTAGTCGGGGCAGATACGCAGTATTTT. Its protein is CAWSVVGADTQYF.

The J gene is TRBJ2-5, the V gene TRBV4-2, with 11 bases that match TRBD1. V lost 2 bases, J lost 2 bases, and 4 bases stayed unmatched. Germline V CDR1 and CDR2: LGHNA, YNFKEQ. The CDR3 runs 16 residues. The CDR3 DNA reads TGTGCCAGCAGCCAAACCGGGACAGGGGGTCAAGAGACCCAGTACTTC. Translated: CASSQTGTGGQETQYF.

This chain joins TRBV6-6 and TRBJ2-3; the match to TRBD1 covers 7 bases. The ends lost 2 bases at V and 2 bases at J; junction bases unmatched: 7. The CDR3 has 16 amino acids. The germline gives CDR1 MNHNY, CDR2 SVGAGI (reference sequence). The CDR3, as DNA: TGTGCCAGCAGTTACAGGTCACAGGGGAACACAGATACGCAGTATTTT. This codes for CASSYRSQGNTDTQYF.

The chain carries TRBV2 and TRBJ2-5; 11 bases are a match to TRBD2. Germline CDR1 and CDR2: SNHLY and FYNNEI. The CDR3 length is 15 residues. V trimming: 4 bases; J trimming: 4 bases; junction bases outside the gene matches: 5. The CDR3 DNA reads as TGTGCCAGCAGTGCTCTAGCGGGGGGAGGAGAGACCCAGTACTTC. The encoded protein is CASSALAGGGETQYF.

This rearrangement joins TRBV6-5 to TRBJ1-2; D may be TRBD1 (6 bases). Germline loops: CDR1 MNHEY, CDR2 SVGAGI. The ends were cut back, 5 bases at V and 3 bases at J, with 10 bases in the middle. CDR3 length: 13 residues. CDR3 DNA sequence: TGTGCCAGCAGTCCGGACAGCTACTATGGCTACACCTTC. Residues: CASSPDSYYGYTF.

V gene TRBV18 combines with J gene TRBJ2-5; D is perhaps TRBD1 (6 bases). CDR1 KGHSH and CDR2 LQKENI come from the germline V gene. The V gene lost 0 bases and the J gene lost 5 bases, with 10 bases spanning the gap. The CDR3 covers 14 residues. The CDR3 protein is CASSPPAGVETQYF. DNA for the CDR3: TGTGCCAGCTCACCACCGGCAGGGGTCGAGACCCAGTACTTC.

The rearrangement links TRBV6-6 to TRBJ1-2; possible D gene TRBD1, 5 bases. This CDR3 region has 16 residues. The V and J ends lost 0 bases and 2 bases respectively, with 13 bases between them. Germline V gives CDR1 MNHNY, CDR2 SVGAGI (reference sequence). CDR3 loop: CASSYSSVGGNYGYTF. CDR3 nucleotide sequence: TGTGCCAGCAGTTACTCAAGCGTTGGGGGAAACTATGGCTACACCTTC.

The chain joins TRBV2 to TRBJ2-1, with D maybe TRBD1 (6 bases). Trimming took 1 base from V and 2 from J, leaving 15 bases between them. Germline CDR1 reads SNHLY; CDR2 reads FYNNEI. The CDR3 has 17 residues. The DNA for the CDR3 is TGTGCCAGCAGTGAAGACAGGGCGAGCGGAGCCTACAATGAGCAGTTCTTC. The encoded protein is CASSEDRASGAYNEQFF.

This chain joins TRBV19 and TRBJ2-1, with 11 bases lining up with TRBD1. Germline CDR1 LNHDA, CDR2 SQIVND (reference sequence). Trimming took 10 bases from V and 6 from J; bases not matched to a gene: 11. The CDR3 has 15 amino acids. The CDR3 here is CATSSGGTGGNEQFF. The CDR3 region has the DNA TGTGCCACCTCCTCAGGGGGGACAGGGGGCAATGAGCAGTTCTTC.